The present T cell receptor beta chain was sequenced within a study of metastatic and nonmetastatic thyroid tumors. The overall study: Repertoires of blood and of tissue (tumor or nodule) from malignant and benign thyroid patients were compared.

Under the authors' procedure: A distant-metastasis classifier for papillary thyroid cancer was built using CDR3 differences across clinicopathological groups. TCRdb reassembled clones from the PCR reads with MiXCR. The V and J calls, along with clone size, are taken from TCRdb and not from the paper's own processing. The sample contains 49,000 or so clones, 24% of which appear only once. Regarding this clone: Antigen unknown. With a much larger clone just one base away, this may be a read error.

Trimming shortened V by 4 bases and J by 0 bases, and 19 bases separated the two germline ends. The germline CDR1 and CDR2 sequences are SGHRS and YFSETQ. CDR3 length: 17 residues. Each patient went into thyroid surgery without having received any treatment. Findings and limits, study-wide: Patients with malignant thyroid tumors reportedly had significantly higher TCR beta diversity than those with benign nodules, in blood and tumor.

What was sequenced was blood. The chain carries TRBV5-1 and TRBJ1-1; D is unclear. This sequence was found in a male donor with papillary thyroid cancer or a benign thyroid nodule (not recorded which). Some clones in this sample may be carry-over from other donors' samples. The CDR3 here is CASSLLPGRGLNTEAFF. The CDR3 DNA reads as TGCGCCAGCAGCCTGCTTCCCGGTAGAGGGCTGAACACTGAAGCTTTCTTT.